These 19 T cell receptor beta chains were sequenced from one sample in a study of cytomegalovirus exposure and HLA in healthy donors. The PCR employed 60 Vbeta primers together with 13 Jbeta primers. Sequenced by immunoSEQ multiplex PCR; TCRdb stores in-frame clones only, minus some. The sample holds 210,000 or so clones; more than 60% are singletons and the top ten take approximately 2%. Material for sequencing was PBMCs. The receptor set was obtained from a woman in her thirties in good health and CMV-seropositive.

The J gene is TRBJ1-5, the V gene TRBV19, with 10 bases fitting TRBD1. CDR1 is LNHDA and CDR2 is SQIVND in the germline V gene (reference sequence). CDR3 length: 15 residues. V lost 11 bases to trimming and J lost 1 base; unmatched junction nucleotides: 8. The DNA of the CDR3 is TGTGCCTCCCCGGGACAGGGGAAGAGCAATCAGCCCCAGCATTTT. It is translated as CASPGQGKSNQPQHF.

Details on this clone: A junction end diverges from the germline sequence, so it may reflect a read error. The rearrangement joins TRBV7-9 to TRBJ1-6; D uncertain. Per the germline V gene, CDR1 is SEHNR and CDR2 is FQNEAQ (reference sequence). The CDR3 sequence is 12 residues long. Here the CDR3 reads CSSSSVHSPLHF. In nucleotides, the CDR3 is TGTTCCAGCAGCTCCGTTCATTCACCCCTCCACTTT.

CDR3 DNA sequence: TGTGCCAGTAAGGGGCAGGGATACGGCTACACCTTC. Protein product: CASKGQGYGYTF. This sequence joins TRBV19 and TRBJ1-2; D perhaps matches TRBD1 (5 bases). CDR3 length equals 12 residues. V was cut by 7 bases and J by 8 bases, with 14 bases left in between. Germline V CDR1 and CDR2: LNHDA, SQIVND (reference sequence).

J is TRBJ1-2 and V is TRBV5-6, with D perhaps TRBD1 (6 bases). Per the germline V gene, CDR1 is SGHDT and CDR2 is YYEEEE. The V and J ends lost 6 bases and 3 bases respectively, with 15 bases between them. This CDR3 is 14 amino acids long. In nucleotides, the CDR3 is TGTGCCAGCACCATCCGCGAGGGGGACTATGGCTACACCTTC. Protein product: CASTIREGDYGYTF.

J is TRBJ1-5 and V is TRBV7-9; tentatively, D is TRBD1 (6 bases). Between the trimmed V and J ends, which lost 4 bases and 0 bases, there was a span of 10 bases. The CDR3 sequence is 15 residues long. Germline values: CDR1 SEHNR, CDR2 FQNEAQ (reference sequence). CDR3 loop: CASSSGQFSNQPQHF. The CDR3 nucleotides read TGTGCCAGCAGCTCAGGACAGTTTAGCAATCAGCCCCAGCATTTT.

This clone came up once. The gene calls are TRBV12-5 and TRBJ2-3, with D possibly matching TRBD1 (5 bases). V lost 1 base and J 2 bases, leaving 10 bases between the germline ends. The germline V gene has CDR1 LGHNT and CDR2 FRNRAP. The CDR3 covers 15 residues. CDR3 in amino acids: CASGLGQGTTDTQYF. The DNA of the CDR3 is TGTGCTAGTGGTTTGGGCCAGGGAACCACAGATACGCAGTATTTT.

This clone has just a few counts. The rearrangement links TRBV10-3 to TRBJ2-7; D ambiguous. This CDR3 comprises 13 residues. The germline V gene encodes CDR1 ENHRY and CDR2 SYGVKD. Trimming took 3 bases from V and 3 from J, leaving 9 bases between them. The CDR3 reads CAISESGGYEQYF. The CDR3 bases are TGTGCCATCAGTGAATCCGGCGGCTACGAGCAGTACTTC.

This clone has only one observation. DNA for the CDR3: TGTGCCAGCAGTCGACAGGGGGCGAACACTGAAGCTTTCTTT. Protein: CASSRQGANTEAFF. This rearrangement joins TRBV7-2 to TRBJ1-1, with 10 bases lining up with TRBD1. J gave up 1 base and V 6 bases, and 2 bases lay outside the gene matches. The CDR3 consists of 14 residues. Germline V lookup: CDR1 SGHTA, CDR2 FQGNSA. The entire variable domain, with the rest obtained from reference TRBV7-2 and TRBJ1-1, is as follows: GAGVSQSPSNKVTEKGKDVELRCDPISGHTALYWYRQSLGQGLEFLIYFQGNSAPDKSGLPSDRFSAERTGGSVSTLTIQRTQQEDSAVYLCASSRQGANTEAFFGQGTRLTVV.

The chain combines TRBV28 with TRBJ2-3, with D tentatively TRBD1 (6 bases). The V gene's germline CDR1 is MDHEN and CDR2 SYDVKM. Deletions cut 2 bases from V and 4 bases from J, with 7 bases between. There are 13 residues in the CDR3. The CDR3 sequence: CASSLHRADTQYF. DNA for the CDR3: TGTGCCAGCAGTTTACACAGGGCAGATACGCAGTATTTT.

This chain joins TRBV5-1 and TRBJ2-6; tentative D call: TRBD2 (7 bases). There are 21 residues in the CDR3. In germline, CDR1 is SGHRS, CDR2 YFSETQ. Trimming cost V 6 bases and J 1 base, with 29 bases left between them. CDR3: CASTFHGGLRAGVSGANVLTF. The CDR3 DNA follows: TGCGCCAGCACCTTCCACGGGGGACTACGGGCAGGGGTATCTGGGGCCAACGTCCTGACTTTC.

This CDR3 reads CASSWTGYQNEQYF. The CDR3 nucleotides are TGCGCCAGCAGCTGGACAGGGTATCAAAACGAGCAGTACTTC. This sequence joins TRBV4-1 and TRBJ2-7; 8 nucleotides agree with TRBD1. The J segment lost 5 bases and the V segment lost 5 bases, leaving 8 bases of the junction unmatched. Germline V gene lookup returns CDR1 MGHRA and CDR2 YSYEKL. The CDR3 loop spans 14 amino acids.

The chain has TRBV5-1 and TRBJ1-5, with a weak D call TRBD1 (5 bases). In germline, CDR1 is SGHRS, CDR2 YFSETQ. V lost 4 bases, J lost 1 base, and 9 bases lay in between. The CDR3 spans 14 residues. The CDR3 sequence is CASSQRQSNQPQHF. CDR3 coding DNA: TGCGCCAGCAGCCAGAGACAGAGCAATCAGCCCCAGCATTTT.

The V call is TRBV6-6, the J call TRBJ1-4; maybe TRBD1 (5 bases). Germline values: CDR1 MNHNY, CDR2 SVGAGI (reference sequence). With 8 bases removed from V and 3 bases from J, the gap between germline ends came to 13 bases. CDR3 length equals 14 residues. The CDR3 DNA sequence: TGTGCCAGCGTGGTTGGGGGGGCTAATGAAAAACTGTTTTTT. Amino acids: CASVVGGANEKLFF.

The chain employs TRBV29-1 and TRBJ2-1, with 7 bases matching TRBD2. Germline values: CDR1 SQVTM, CDR2 ANQGSEA. The trim removed 2 bases at V and 6 bases at J, leaving 4 bases unmatched. The CDR3 is 13 amino acids. CDR3 in DNA: TGCAGCGTTGAACGTCCTAGCGGCAATGAGCAGTTCTTC. Protein: CSVERPSGNEQFF.

The chain carries TRBV7-2 and TRBJ1-3, with TRBD1 matching 10 bases. This CDR3 is 14 amino acids long. CDR1 is SGHTA, CDR2 FQGNSA, per germline. Trimming cost V 5 bases and J 8 bases; bases outside gene matches: 6. The CDR3 sequence: CASSPGQGVDTIYF. Here the CDR3 DNA reads TGTGCCAGCAGCCCCGGACAGGGGGTCGACACCATATATTTT.

The chain has TRBV4-3 and TRBJ2-1; possibly TRBD2 for D (6 bases). Trimming cost V 0 bases and J 3 bases, with 12 bases left between them. The CDR3 consists of 16 residues. Germline V lookup: CDR1 LGHNA, CDR2 YSLEER. CDR3 DNA: TGCGCCAGCAGCCAAGATACGGGAGTGGGCTACAATGAGCAGTTCTTC. It specifies CASSQDTGVGYNEQFF.

This clone was detected once. The V and J genes are TRBV18 and TRBJ1-6; D not certain. The CDR3 extends over 14 amino acids. Germline values: CDR1 KGHSH, CDR2 LQKENI. Trimming took off 8 bases at V and 2 bases at J, with 10 bases between the two ends. CDR3 coding DNA: TGTGCCAGCGCCAGGAGGACCTATAATTCACCCCTCCACTTT. Translated: CASARRTYNSPLHF. Together with reference TRBV18 and TRBJ1-6, the CDR3 gives the full variable domain: NAGVMQNPRHLVRRRGQEARLRCSPMKGHSHVYWYRQLPEEGLKFMVYLQKENIIDESGMPKERFSAEFPKEGPSILRIQQVVRGDSAAYFCASARRTYNSPLHFGNGTRLTVT.

V and J are TRBV7-2 and TRBJ2-5, with 10 bases identical to TRBD1. The CDR3 extends over 15 amino acids. Germline V CDR1 and CDR2: SGHTA, FQGNSA. Losses at the gene ends were 4 bases for V and 5 bases for J; bases not matched to a gene: 7. The CDR3 is CASSSDRGEWETQYF. CDR3 nucleotide sequence: TGTGCCAGCAGCTCGGACAGGGGGGAGTGGGAGACCCAGTACTTC.

In this sample, this clone turned up a few times. The same CDR3 can be traced to other DNA sequences in this sample. This chain connects TRBV30 to TRBJ1-6; 8 bases align to TRBD1. Germline CDR1 is GTSNPN and CDR2 is SVGIG (reference sequence). CDR3 length: 16 residues. The V and J ends lost 3 bases and 1 base, in that order; junction bases with no gene match: 5. The CDR3 DNA sequence: TGTGCCTGGAGCCTCACAGGGGGTTCCTATAATTCACCCCTCCACTTT. Protein product: CAWSLTGGSYNSPLHF.